This T cell receptor beta chain emerged from a study of T cell repertoires in cytomegalovirus infection. Study details: Shared public TCR beta signatures pointed to both CMV infection and a matching HLA type.

In TCRdb, the reads were re-called with MiXCR into one record per CDR3 protein. The sample lists roughly 140,000 distinct CDR3 sequences; about a quarter were seen once. Overall study results and limits: HLA-C-restricted CMV-specific TCR beta clonotypes were dominant in the ex vivo response. Cumulative frequency of public TCR beta families picked out carriers of CMV plus the relevant HLA.

With regard to this clonotype: As yet, its antigen is unknown.

The specimen was PBMCs. This TCR was sampled from a human donor in good health (CMV status not recorded). Some clones in this sample may be carry-over from other donors' samples.

The CDR3 sequence is CASSLGPPGDLGEQYF. Written as DNA, the CDR3 is TGTGCCAGCAGCTTAGGCCCCCCAGGAGATTTGGGGGAGCAGTACTTC. The rearrangement links TRBV7-3 to TRBJ2-7; no definite D call. The germline V gene has CDR1 SGHTA and CDR2 FQGTGA. The V end lost 2 bases, the J end lost 7 bases, and 21 bases lay between the germline ends. CDR3 length equals 16 residues.